The clone carrying this T cell receptor beta chain showed up just once. Sequencing was performed with immunoSEQ multiplex PCR; in TCRdb, only in-frame clones are kept and a portion is missing. The sample consists of 350,000 to 400,000 clones, more than 75% of them appearing once. The data were obtained in a study of blood T cell repertoires in COVID-19. Losses at the gene ends were 8 bases for V and 3 bases for J; bases not matched to a gene: 4. The CDR3 totals 13 residues. CDR1 is ENHRY and CDR2 is SYGVKD in the germline V gene. Across 20 to 25 US areas, participants ranged in age from about 18 to 89 years.

Sequencing was carried out using PBMCs or T cells enriched from blood (not recorded which). The chain joins TRBV10-3 to TRBJ1-5; 7 bases line up with TRBD1. The source is a woman between 18 and 30 years old who had recovered from COVID-19. The CDR3 sequence: CAISQGNNQPQHF. The DNA for the CDR3 is TGTGCCATCTCACAGGGGAACAATCAGCCCCAGCATTTT.